A single sample gave rise to the 5 T cell receptor beta chains below, sequenced in a study of the immune and genomic landscape of osteosarcoma. Produced via immunoSEQ multiplex PCR; TCRdb's table is partial and in-frame only. The sample lists over a thousand clones; 55% to 75% were seen once. The sample was metastatic tumor tissue from the lung. The receptors derive from a boy under 18 with osteosarcoma.

This chain connects TRBV27 to TRBJ2-4; D might be TRBD1 (6 bases). The germline gives CDR1 MNHEY, CDR2 SMNVEV (reference sequence). The germline V and J ends were trimmed by 7 bases and 0 bases, with 19 bases remaining between them. The length of the CDR3 is 17 residues. CDR3 residues: CASTRKPGVLAKNIQYF. The CDR3 DNA follows: TGTGCCAGCACCAGAAAACCAGGGGTTCTAGCCAAAAACATTCAGTACTTC.

The chain recombines TRBV14 with TRBJ2-2; D is perhaps TRBD2 (6 bases). The germline V gene has CDR1 SGHDN and CDR2 FVKESK. The CDR3 covers 15 residues. Trimming left V 4 bases short and J 6 bases short, with 15 bases between. CDR3 protein: CASSPRYGGAGELFF. CDR3 coding DNA: TGTGCCAGCAGCCCGCGGTACGGGGGAGCCGGGGAGCTGTTTTTT.

The gene calls are TRBV6-6 and TRBJ2-2, with D unclear. V lost 2 bases, J lost 5 bases, and 6 bases lay in between. This CDR3 comprises 13 residues. Per germline, CDR1 MNHNY and CDR2 SVGAGI (reference sequence). The CDR3 protein is CASSYVRTGELFF. The CDR3 DNA sequence: TGTGCCAGCAGTTACGTCCGTACCGGGGAGCTGTTTTTT.

The rearrangement links TRBV6-1 to TRBJ2-3; no firm D call. Trimming shortened V by 0 bases and J by 4 bases, and 8 bases separated the two germline ends. The CDR3 is 14 residues long. Germline lookup yields CDR1 MNHNS and CDR2 SASEGT. The CDR3 bases are TGTGCCAGCAGTGAAGCGATTGGGGCAGATACGCAGTATTTT. It specifies CASSEAIGADTQYF.

The CDR3 nucleotides are TGTGCCAGCAGCCAAGAATGGCCAGGGGACTACGAGCAGTACTTC. Amino acid sequence: CASSQEWPGDYEQYF. This chain links TRBV4-2 with TRBJ2-7; TRBD1 might be the D (6 bases). Trimming stripped 0 bases from V and 3 bases from J, with 12 bases between. The CDR3 extends over 15 amino acids. Germline V gene data show CDR1 as LGHNA and CDR2 as YNFKEQ.